This T cell receptor beta chain appears in the sequencing data of a study of TIL therapy for anti-PD-1-resistant metastatic lung cancer. Study as a whole: Most patients had lung adenocarcinoma; four tumors were EGFR-mutant, two ALK-rearranged; half smoked currently or formerly.

The libraries were made with immunoSEQ v3. Clones were read by immunoSEQ multiplex PCR, and TCRdb kept only the in-frame ones, dropping some. The sample has some 90,000 clones; roughly two thirds are singletons. The V and J ends lost 0 bases and 5 bases respectively, with 14 bases between them. The CDR3 covers 16 residues. Germline values: CDR1 MNHNY, CDR2 SVGAGI (reference sequence). To note about this clone: No antigen is known for it.

Overall study results and limits: Many TIL product clones were absent from baseline tumor, suggesting clonal contraction.

Time point meaning: pre-treatment sample, taken before nivolumab and TIL therapy. The tumor samples were excised metastases, mostly pleural nodules or supraclavicular lymph nodes. The rearrangement links TRBV6-6 to TRBJ1-5; unclear D gene. This receptor was taken from a person between 30 and 80 years old with non-small cell lung cancer. Here the sequenced sample was tumor tissue, taken at baseline. The CDR3 here is CASSYSLGSPYQPQHF. The CDR3 DNA follows: TGTGCCAGCAGTTACTCTCTTGGGTCCCCTTATCAGCCCCAGCATTTT.